One sample yielded the 30 T cell receptor beta chains listed below, sequenced in a study of CD8 T cells in Susac syndrome. The RNA input was about 0.5 to 1 ug, and it was reverse transcribed with random hexamers. Using its own MiXCR run on the immunoSEQ multiplex PCR reads, TCRdb lists one record per CDR3 protein. The sample contains 250,000 to 300,000 distinct CDR3 sequences, approximately 85% of which appear only once. Sequencing was done on a sample of CD8+ T cells from PBMCs. Every receptor here comes from a human donor with multiple sclerosis.

The rearrangement links TRBV5-1 to TRBJ1-1, with D uncertain. Germline V gene lookup returns CDR1 SGHRS and CDR2 YFSETQ. V was shortened by 7 bases and J by 0 bases, with 16 bases between the two germline ends. There are 15 residues in the CDR3. The chain's CDR3 is CASGPLDGLNTEAFF. CDR3 DNA: TGCGCCAGCGGTCCACTCGACGGATTGAACACTGAAGCTTTCTTT.

This clonotype was recorded once. The V call is TRBV15, the J call TRBJ2-3; TRBD1 or TRBD2 may be the D gene (5 bases each). V dropped 5 bases and J dropped 6 bases, with 12 bases sitting between them. The CDR3 extends over 13 amino acids. Germline lookup yields CDR1 LNHNV and CDR2 YYDKDF (reference sequence). CDR3 in amino acids: CATSSGTRDTQYF. The DNA of the CDR3 is TGTGCCACCAGCTCCGGGACCCGGGATACGCAGTATTTT.

The chain joins TRBV9 to TRBJ2-3; a possible D gene is TRBD1 (5 bases). There are 15 residues in the CDR3. V lost 0 bases and J lost 2, with 10 bases in between. Germline V lookup: CDR1 SGDLS, CDR2 YYNGEE. CDR3 protein: CASSVGGGATDTQYF. In DNA, the CDR3 is TGTGCCAGCAGCGTAGGGGGCGGAGCCACAGATACGCAGTATTTT.

This rearrangement joins TRBV11-2 to TRBJ2-2; no clear D. Trimming stripped 1 base from V and 6 bases from J, with 6 bases between. In germline, CDR1 is SGHAT, CDR2 FQNNGV. The CDR3 sequence is 13 residues long. CDR3 loop: CASSLVDSGELFF. The CDR3 nucleotides read TGTGCCAGCAGCTTAGTTGATTCCGGGGAGCTGTTTTTT.

This clonotype was seen once. The gene calls are TRBV7-9 and TRBJ2-2, with D unresolved. Trimming removed 6 bases from V and 4 bases from J, with 9 bases in between. The CDR3 extends over 13 amino acids. Germline CDR1 SEHNR, CDR2 FQNEAQ (reference sequence). CDR3 loop: CASRMPSTGELFF. DNA for the CDR3: TGTGCCAGCAGGATGCCCAGCACCGGGGAGCTGTTTTTT.

V gene TRBV10-3 combines with J gene TRBJ2-1; 12 positions agree with TRBD2. The CDR3 totals 18 residues. The V gene end was trimmed by 3 bases and the J gene end by 5 bases; junction bases not matched to a gene: 11. Germline values: CDR1 ENHRY, CDR2 SYGVKD. In DNA form, the CDR3 reads TGTGCCATCAGTGATCCCGACCTACTAGCGGGAGGCGACAATGAGCAGTTCTTC. This encodes CAISDPDLLAGGDNEQFF.

The rearrangement links TRBV7-9 to TRBJ2-2; D gene uncertain. Germline loops: CDR1 SEHNR, CDR2 FQNEAQ (reference sequence). The V and J ends lost 5 bases and 4 bases respectively, with 20 bases between them. This CDR3 is built from 17 residues. In DNA, the CDR3 is TGTGCCAGCAGCCCCCGTATCCCGAGCGCTCGCACCGGGGAGCTGTTTTTT. Protein sequence: CASSPRIPSARTGELFF. Variable domain in full (rest from reference TRBV7-9 and TRBJ2-2): DTGVSQNPRHKITKRGQNVTFRCDPISEHNRLYWYRQTLGQGPEFLTYFQNEAQLEKSRLLSDRFSAERPKGSFSTLEIQRTEQGDSAMYLCASSPRIPSARTGELFFGEGSRLTVL.

This rearrangement joins TRBV9 to TRBJ2-1; weak D call: TRBD2 (5 bases). The CDR3 contains 11 residues. Germline V gene sequence: CDR1 SGDLS, CDR2 YYNGEE. V lost 3 bases and J 10 bases, leaving 8 bases between the germline ends. CDR3 coding DNA: TGTGCCAGCAGCGCCGGAGGCGAGCAGTTCTTC. Amino acid sequence: CASSAGGEQFF.

As for this clonotype: Without the conserved terminal phenylalanine or tryptophan, this CDR3 likely stems from a read error. The gene calls are TRBV7-9 and TRBJ2-7; no clear D gene. CDR1 SEHNR and CDR2 FQNEAQ come from the germline V gene (reference sequence). The CDR3 totals 11 residues. With 1 base removed from V and 4 bases from J, the gap between germline ends came to 2 bases. CDR3 residues: CASSLDYEQYL. The DNA for the CDR3 is TGTGCCAGCAGCTTAGATTACGAGCAGTACCTC.

The chain couples TRBV30 to TRBJ1-3; D gene unclear. This CDR3 has 14 residues. V dropped 3 bases and J dropped 2 bases, with 11 bases sitting between them. From germline, CDR1 is GTSNPN and CDR2 SVGIG (reference sequence). Here the CDR3 reads CAWRASAPGNTIYF. The CDR3 DNA reads as TGTGCCTGGAGGGCCTCAGCCCCTGGAAACACCATATATTTT.

V and J are TRBV7-2 and TRBJ2-3; 11 positions agree with TRBD2. Germline lookup yields CDR1 SGHTA and CDR2 FQGNSA. The V segment lost 4 bases and the J segment 6 bases; nucleotides outside the gene matches: 3. This CDR3 has 14 amino acids. The DNA for the CDR3 is TGTGCCAGCAGCTCCATAGCGGGAGGGGATACGCAGTATTTT. Translation: CASSSIAGGDTQYF. Complete variable domain (other parts from reference TRBV7-2 and TRBJ2-3): GAGVSQSPSNKVTEKGKDVELRCDPISGHTALYWYRQSLGQGLEFLIYFQGNSAPDKSGLPSDRFSAERTGGSVSTLTIQRTQQEDSAVYLCASSSIAGGDTQYFGPGTRLTVL.

The chain carries TRBV4-2 and TRBJ1-1; TRBD1 matches at 7 bases. Germline CDR1 LGHNA, CDR2 YNFKEQ. V gave up 2 bases and J gave up 4 bases; unmatched junction bases: 7. This CDR3 is built from 15 residues. The CDR3 is CASSQLTGVRTEAFF. In DNA form, the CDR3 reads TGTGCCAGCAGCCAACTTACAGGGGTACGCACTGAAGCTTTCTTT.

V usage is TRBV13 and J usage is TRBJ2-7; 10 nucleotides align to TRBD1. Trimming took 0 bases from V and 2 from J; bases not matched to a gene: 13. This CDR3 is built from 19 residues. Per germline, CDR1 PRHDT and CDR2 FYEKMQ (reference sequence). CDR3 amino acids: CASSLGWGQGTSGAYEQYF. The DNA of the CDR3 is TGTGCCAGCAGCTTAGGATGGGGACAGGGGACCTCGGGGGCCTACGAGCAGTACTTC.

V is TRBV6-1 and J is TRBJ1-5; possibly TRBD1 for D (5 bases). V lost 6 bases to trimming and J lost 2 bases, with 17 bases between them. CDR3 size: 16 residues. Germline CDR1 MNHNS, CDR2 SASEGT. The CDR3 DNA sequence: TGTGCCAGCAGCCAGTCCGCTGACAGCGGCAATCAGCCCCAGCATTTT. Its translation: CASSQSADSGNQPQHF.

The CDR3 nucleotides read TGCGCCAGCAGCCGACTTCTAGCGGGAGGACGCACCGGGGAGCTGTTTTTT. Translated: CASSRLLAGGRTGELFF. The V call is TRBV5-1, the J call TRBJ2-2, with TRBD2 identical over 11 bases. This CDR3 has 17 residues. CDR1 and CDR2 (germline): SGHRS, YFSETQ. V dropped 4 bases and J dropped 4; count of bases not matched to a gene: 9.

This clonotype was seen only once. The gene calls are TRBV7-9 and TRBJ1-2, with D perhaps matching TRBD1 (5 bases). Germline V lookup: CDR1 SEHNR, CDR2 FQNEAQ (reference sequence). The V end was cut by 5 bases, the J end by 4 bases, with 20 bases between. The CDR3 totals 16 residues. In DNA form, the CDR3 reads TGTGCCAGCAGCGGAGCCCGGACCGACAGCCTCTATGGCTACACCTTC. Protein: CASSGARTDSLYGYTF. Variable domain in full (rest from reference TRBV7-9 and TRBJ1-2): DTGVSQNPRHKITKRGQNVTFRCDPISEHNRLYWYRQTLGQGPEFLTYFQNEAQLEKSRLLSDRFSAERPKGSFSTLEIQRTEQGDSAMYLCASSGARTDSLYGYTFGSGTRLTVV.

The chain uses TRBV27 and TRBJ1-1; 8 positions match TRBD1. The J segment lost 4 bases and the V segment lost 0 bases, leaving 7 bases of the junction unmatched. CDR3 length equals 16 residues. The germline V gene has CDR1 MNHEY and CDR2 SMNVEV (reference sequence). The CDR3, as DNA: TGTGCCAGCAGTTTATCCATCCGGCAGGGGGCCACTGAAGCTTTCTTT. This encodes CASSLSIRQGATEAFF.

The J gene is TRBJ2-5, the V gene TRBV6-5; D is unclear. Trimming removed 2 bases at V and 0 bases at J, with 13 bases between. The CDR3 runs to 16 residues. Germline CDR1 reads MNHEY; CDR2 reads SVGAGI. CDR3 DNA sequence: TGTGCCAGCAGTTACAAGAGGTTGGGGAACCAAGAGACCCAGTACTTC. Amino acid sequence: CASSYKRLGNQETQYF.

The V and J genes are TRBV30 and TRBJ1-2, with 7 bases lining up with TRBD1. The germline CDR1 and CDR2 sequences are GTSNPN and SVGIG (reference sequence). Trimming cost V 2 bases and J 4 bases; bases outside gene matches: 7. This CDR3 has 14 residues. CDR3 loop: CAWSQLGTVYGYTF. CDR3 coding DNA: TGTGCCTGGAGTCAACTTGGGACAGTCTATGGCTACACCTTC.

The rearrangement joins TRBV10-3 to TRBJ2-7; 8 positions agree with TRBD2. Germline trimming cut 3 bases from V and 5 bases from J; bases unmatched to any gene: 6. The CDR3 is made up of 14 amino acids. CDR1 ENHRY and CDR2 SYGVKD come from the germline V gene. The DNA of the CDR3 is TGTGCCATCAGTGACCACGGGGGGGCGGACGAGCAGTACTTC. This gives the protein CAISDHGGADEQYF.

The V call is TRBV20-1, the J call TRBJ2-1, with TRBD1 matching 7 bases. Germline V gives CDR1 DFQATT, CDR2 SNEGSKA (reference sequence). Trimming at V came to 5 bases and at J to 6 bases, leaving 10 bases not matched to a gene. The CDR3 is 14 residues long. The CDR3 loop is CSAYDRAAVNEQFF. The DNA for the CDR3 is TGCAGTGCTTATGACAGGGCGGCCGTCAATGAGCAGTTCTTC.

The chain links TRBV30 to TRBJ1-2, with a possible D match to TRBD1 (5 bases). V was pared by 2 bases and J by 5 bases, with 12 bases between. This CDR3 has 13 amino acids. CDR1 is GTSNPN, CDR2 SVGIG, per germline (reference sequence). The CDR3 loop reads CAWSKETVYGYTF. The CDR3 nucleotides are TGTGCCTGGAGTAAGGAGACAGTTTATGGCTACACCTTC.

Only a few counts were recorded for this clonotype. J is TRBJ1-1 and V is TRBV6-2 or TRBV6-3, with unresolved D. V lost 5 bases and J 1 base, leaving 2 bases between the germline ends. Germline lookup yields CDR1 MNHEY and CDR2 SVGEGT. The CDR3 runs to 11 residues. For the CDR3, the DNA is TGTGCCAGCAGTGGGAACACTGAAGCTTTCTTT. This translates into CASSGNTEAFF.

The chain recombines TRBV6-2 or TRBV6-3 with TRBJ1-2; 8 bases are a match to TRBD1. There are 14 residues in the CDR3. J lost 3 bases, V lost 5 bases, and 5 bases had no gene match. Germline V gives CDR1 MNHEY, CDR2 SVGEGT. The CDR3 nucleotides are TGTGCCAGCAGTCCAGGGGGCGCTGACTATGGCTACACCTTC. It codes for CASSPGGADYGYTF.

The CDR3 loop reads CAWSVRWREGGYNEQFF. CDR3 DNA sequence: TGTGCCTGGAGTGTACGGTGGCGGGAGGGGGGGTACAATGAGCAGTTCTTC. The genes are TRBV30 and TRBJ2-1; 9 positions match TRBD2. With V trimmed by 0 bases and J by 4 bases, 10 bases remained unmatched. Germline V gene sequence: CDR1 GTSNPN, CDR2 SVGIG (reference sequence). CDR3 size: 17 residues. The full variable domain, in which reference TRBV30 and TRBJ2-1 provide the parts outside the CDR3, is SQTIHQWPATLVQPVGSPLSLECTVEGTSNPNLYWYRQAAGRGLQLLFYSVGIGQISSEVPQNLSASRPQDRQFILSSKKLLLSDSGFYLCAWSVRWREGGYNEQFFGPGTRLTVL.

The chain employs TRBV4-3 and TRBJ2-7; D call uncertain. Germline V gives CDR1 LGHNA, CDR2 YSLEER. Trimming took off 4 bases at V and 9 bases at J, with 19 bases between the two ends. The CDR3 extends over 14 amino acids. CDR3 coding DNA: TGCGCCAGCAGCCCGTCATTTGCCACCACCAGGCAGTACTTC. Translated: CASSPSFATTRQYF.

The chain combines TRBV28 with TRBJ1-2; D gene ambiguous. This CDR3 comprises 13 residues. Germline CDR1 and CDR2: MDHEN and SYDVKM. Trimming shortened V by 7 bases and J by 4 bases, and 13 bases separated the two germline ends. The CDR3 nucleotides read TGTGCCAGCACTACAACGGATTTCTATGGCTACACCTTC. This sequence encodes CASTTTDFYGYTF.

This clonotype came up once. The chain is built from TRBV19 and TRBJ1-1, with D possibly being TRBD1 (6 bases). Germline CDR1 is LNHDA and CDR2 is SQIVND (reference sequence). The V gene lost 5 bases and the J gene lost 7 bases, with 11 bases spanning the gap. The CDR3 has 12 amino acids. The CDR3, as DNA: TGTGCCAGTAGTCCAGGGGCTATTGAAGCTTTCTTT. Its protein product is CASSPGAIEAFF.

The J gene is TRBJ2-1, the V gene TRBV9, with D possibly being TRBD1 (6 bases). This CDR3 is 15 amino acids long. V lost 3 bases and J lost 7, with 17 bases in between. Germline V gene lookup returns CDR1 SGDLS and CDR2 YYNGEE. The CDR3 sequence: CASSAEPLQGNEQFF. The CDR3 nucleotides are TGTGCCAGCAGCGCCGAGCCGTTACAGGGAAATGAGCAGTTCTTC.

The chain has TRBV15 and TRBJ1-4, with TRBD1 matching 8 bases. V trimming: 6 bases; J trimming: 8 bases; junction bases outside the gene matches: 5. Germline V gene data show CDR1 as LNHNV and CDR2 as YYDKDF (reference sequence). The length of the CDR3 is 13 residues. CDR3 bases: TGTGCCACCAGAGACAGGGGAGGCGAAAAACTGTTTTTT. This encodes CATRDRGGEKLFF.